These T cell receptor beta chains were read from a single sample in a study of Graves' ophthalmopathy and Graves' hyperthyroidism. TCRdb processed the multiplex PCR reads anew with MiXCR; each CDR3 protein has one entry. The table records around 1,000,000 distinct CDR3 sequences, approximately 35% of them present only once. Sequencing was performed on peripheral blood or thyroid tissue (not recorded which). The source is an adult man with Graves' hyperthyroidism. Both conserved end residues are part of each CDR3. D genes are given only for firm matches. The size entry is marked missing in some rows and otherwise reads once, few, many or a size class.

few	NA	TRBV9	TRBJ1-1	CASSVTSWTDGSEAFF	TGTGCCAGCAGCGTAACGTCGTGGACAGACGGTAGTGAAGCTTTCTTT
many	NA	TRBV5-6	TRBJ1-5	CASSLDRHPNQPQHF	TGTGCCAGCAGCTTGGACCGACACCCCAATCAGCCCCAGCATTTT
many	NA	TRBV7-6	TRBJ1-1	CASSSSSPGQNTEAFF	TGTGCCAGCAGCTCCTCCTCACCGGGACAGAACACTGAAGCTTTCTTT
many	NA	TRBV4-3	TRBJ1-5	CASSQDGASNQPQHF	TGCGCCAGCAGCCAAGATGGTGCAAGCAATCAGCCCCAGCATTTT
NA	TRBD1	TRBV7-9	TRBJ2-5	CASSLTTGGMETQYF	TGTGCCAGCAGCTTAACAACAGGGGGCATGGAGACCCAGTACTTC
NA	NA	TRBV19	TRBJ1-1	CASSIVGGSTEAFF	TGTGCCAGTAGTATAGTCGGGGGGAGCACTGAAGCTTTCTTT
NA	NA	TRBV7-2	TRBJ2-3	CASSSYRATDTQYF	TGTGCCAGCAGCTCATACAGGGCCACAGATACGCAGTATTTT
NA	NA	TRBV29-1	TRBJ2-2	CSAQAGGLFF	TGCAGCGCACAGGCCGGGGGGCTGTTTTTT
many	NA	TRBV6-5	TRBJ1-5	CASRTGLGNQPQHF	TGTGCCAGCAGGACAGGTCTGGGCAATCAGCCCCAGCATTTT
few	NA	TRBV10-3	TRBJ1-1	CATGRGIGTEAFF	TGTGCCACCGGCCGCGGGATAGGCACTGAAGCTTTCTTT
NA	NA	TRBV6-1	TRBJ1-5	CASSEMRQRPQHF	TGTGCCAGCAGTGAGATGCGGCAGCGGCCCCAGCATTTT
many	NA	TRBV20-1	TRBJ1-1	CSARGGGPGTEAFF	TGCAGTGCTAGAGGGGGGGGGCCTGGGACTGAAGCTTTCTTT
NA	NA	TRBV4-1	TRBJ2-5	CASSQGGGFVNQETQYF	TGCGCCAGCAGCCAAGGGGGCGGGTTCGTCAATCAAGAGACCCAGTACTTC
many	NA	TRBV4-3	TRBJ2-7	CASSQDWTPAYEQYF	TGCGCCAGCAGCCAAGACTGGACGCCGGCCTACGAGCAGTACTTC
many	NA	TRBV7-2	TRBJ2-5	CASSLPGERTQYF	TGTGCCAGCAGCTTACCGGGAGAGCGGACCCAGTACTTC
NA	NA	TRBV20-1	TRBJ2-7	CSARRWSAEAQYF	TGCAGTGCTAGAAGGTGGTCGGCGGAGGCCCAGTACTTC
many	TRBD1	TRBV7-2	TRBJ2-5	CASSLVGTGVETQYF	TGTGCCAGCAGCTTAGTGGGGACAGGGGTTGAGACCCAGTACTTC